The TCR beta chain under discussion was sequenced for a study of vaccination effects on CD4 cells after COVID-19. Germline V gene sequence: CDR1 KGHSH, CDR2 LQKENI. V lost 5 bases and J 3 bases, leaving 13 bases between the germline ends. This CDR3 has 15 residues. Note on this clone: The antigen remains undetermined.

The method was immunoSEQ multiplex PCR; TCRdb's version includes in-frame clones alone and lacks a portion of them. Found here are more than 50,000 clones, about 74% of them singletons; the top ten hold around 2.9%. Study conclusions and caveats: After vaccination, at late timepoints, clones induced by infection and by vaccine contracted markedly.

The authors isolated CD4+ T cells after 9 to 10 days of culture. This TCR was sampled from a human donor who received a COVID-19 vaccine. The source material was CD4+ T cells from PBMCs cultured without peptide, sampled before COVID-19 vaccination. This sequence joins TRBV18 and TRBJ1-4; TRBD1 is a possible D gene (6 bases). CDR3 sequence reads: CASSFLGAPNEKLFF. The DNA of the CDR3 is TGTGCCAGCTCATTCCTGGGGGCGCCTAATGAAAAACTGTTTTTT.